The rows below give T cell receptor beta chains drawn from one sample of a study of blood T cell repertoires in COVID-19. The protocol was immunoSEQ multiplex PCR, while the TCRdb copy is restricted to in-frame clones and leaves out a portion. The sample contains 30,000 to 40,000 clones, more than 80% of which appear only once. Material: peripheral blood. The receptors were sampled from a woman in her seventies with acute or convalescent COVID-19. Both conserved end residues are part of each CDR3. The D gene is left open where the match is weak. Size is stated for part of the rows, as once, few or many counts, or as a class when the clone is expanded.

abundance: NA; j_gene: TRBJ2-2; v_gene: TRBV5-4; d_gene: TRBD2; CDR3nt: TGTGCCAGCAGCTTGCCTCTAGCGGGGGGGGTGAACACCGGGGAGCTGTTTTTT; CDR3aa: CASSLPLAGGVNTGELFF
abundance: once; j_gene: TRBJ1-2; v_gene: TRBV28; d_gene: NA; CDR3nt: TGTGCCAGCAGTTTAGAACCCCTAAGTTATGGCTACACCTTC; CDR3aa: CASSLEPLSYGYTF
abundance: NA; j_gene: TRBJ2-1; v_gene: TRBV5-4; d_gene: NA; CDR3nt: TGTGCCAGCAGCTTGGATAGCGGAGGTTACAATGAGCAGTTCTTC; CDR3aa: CASSLDSGGYNEQFF
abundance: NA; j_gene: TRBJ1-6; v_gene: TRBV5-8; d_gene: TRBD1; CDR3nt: TGTGCCAGCAGCCGGGGACAGGGGGCTTCACCCCTCCACTTT; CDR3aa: CASSRGQGASPLHF
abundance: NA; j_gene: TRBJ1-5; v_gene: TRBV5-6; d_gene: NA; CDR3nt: TGTGCCAGCAGCTTGGGACAGGTAAATCAGCCCCAGCATTTT; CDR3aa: CASSLGQVNQPQHF
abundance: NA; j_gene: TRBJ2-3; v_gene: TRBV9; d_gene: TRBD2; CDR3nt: TGTGCCAGCAGCCTCTTGCAAGCGGGAGGGCCCGGAGATACGCAGTATTTT; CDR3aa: CASSLLQAGGPGDTQYF
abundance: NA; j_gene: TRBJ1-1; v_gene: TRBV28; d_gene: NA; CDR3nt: TGTGCCAGCAGTTCACAGTTTGAAGCTTTCTTT; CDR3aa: CASSSQFEAFF
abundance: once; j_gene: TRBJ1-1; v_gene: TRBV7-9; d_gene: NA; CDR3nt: TGTGCCAGCAGCTTAGTCGTAGGGCACTTGGGGGGTGAAGCTTTCTTT; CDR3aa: CASSLVVGHLGGEAFF
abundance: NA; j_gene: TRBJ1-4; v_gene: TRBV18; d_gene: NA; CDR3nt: TGTGCCACCTCCCTCGCCTCGACAGGCGAAAAACTGTTTTTT; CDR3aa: CATSLASTGEKLFF
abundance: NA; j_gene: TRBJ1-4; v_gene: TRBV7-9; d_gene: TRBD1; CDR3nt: TGTGCCAGCAGCTACGGACAGGTTAATGAAAAACTGTTTTTT; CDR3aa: CASSYGQVNEKLFF